This entry concerns a single TCR beta chain. Method: immunoSEQ multiplex PCR; TCRdb's copy keeps in-frame clones and lacks some. The repertoire holds approximately 3,800 clones, about 81% seen once, with roughly a sixth in the top ten. The entry originates in a study of T cells after posttransplantation cyclophosphamide. Treatment was busulfan-fludarabine conditioning, a marrow graft, and cyclophosphamide on days +3 and +4. Trimming pared 4 bases from V and 10 bases from J, leaving 18 bases between. This CDR3 is 15 amino acids long. Germline CDR1 and CDR2: SGHTS and YDEGEE. The V gene is TRBV5-8, the J gene TRBJ1-6, with D maybe TRBD1 (5 bases). This TCR was sampled from a female patient aged 50-59 years who received an allogeneic stem cell transplant from a related donor, was CMV-positive, and had no GVHD. A subset of T cells may come from the graft donor. Sample: PBMCs, taken after an allogeneic stem cell transplant with post-transplant cyclophosphamide. CDR3 nucleotide sequence: TGTGCCAGCAGCCCTCAGGGATACCCACGGTCACCCCTCCACTTT. Its translation: CASSPQGYPRSPLHF.